The present TCR beta chain was sequenced within a study of Ad26.COV2.S vaccination and SARS-CoV-2 variants. Study-level results: The TCR breadth and depth analyses may have understated or missed part of the total T cell responses.

Concerning this clone: What it binds is not known.

Trimming left V 5 bases short and J 11 bases short, with 12 bases between. This CDR3 spans 11 amino acids. Germline CDR1 MNHEY, CDR2 SVGAGI. Produced via immunoSEQ multiplex PCR; TCRdb's table is partial and in-frame only. This sample has about 240,000 clones; approximately 87% occur once, and the top ten carry 9.5% to 12%. The treatment denotes: around 19 received Ad26.COV2.S at low or high dose, single or two shots; about 5 received placebo; per-sample allocation not given. Specimens were obtained on day 63 following the first vaccine or placebo injection. The chain links TRBV6-5 to TRBJ1-1; the D is unclear. The sequence was collected from a person aged 18-65 years who received the Ad26.COV2.S COVID-19 vaccine or a placebo. This specimen was peripheral blood, taken in a trial of Ad26.COV2.S vaccine versus placebo. CDR3 in DNA: TGTGCCAGCAGTACTCATTTGGGGGCTTTCTTT. Translated, it gives CASSTHLGAFF.